This entry lists 22 T cell receptor beta chains sequenced from one sample in a study of T-cell reconstitution after alpha-beta-depleted transplantation in children. This sample's TCRbeta library carried unique molecular identifier barcodes. One entry per CDR3 protein results from TCRdb running MiXCR on the PCR reads. The sample has 600,000 to 700,000 distinct CDR3 sequences, around a sixth seen once. The specimen comprised PBMCs from the stem cell graft donor, sampled from the stem cell graft. The receptors originated from a human donor who donated a stem cell graft to a child with acute myeloid leukemia.

The sample holds a few counts of this clonotype. The DNA for the CDR3 is TGTGCCAGCAGCGTAGAGTTCAACTATGGCTACACCTTC. It specifies CASSVEFNYGYTF. The chain recombines TRBV9 with TRBJ1-2; no reliable D call. This CDR3 spans 13 amino acids. Germline V lookup: CDR1 SGDLS, CDR2 YYNGEE. V was shortened by 0 bases and J by 2 bases, with 5 bases between the two germline ends.

The chain combines TRBV7-9 with TRBJ1-5, with 7 nucleotides matching TRBD1. The ends lost 4 bases at V and 8 bases at J; junction bases unmatched: 8. From germline, CDR1 is SEHNR and CDR2 FQNEAQ (reference sequence). The CDR3 sequence is 14 residues long. The CDR3 region is CASSSTTGVKPQHF. The CDR3 DNA reads as TGTGCCAGCAGCTCAACAACAGGGGTCAAGCCCCAGCATTTT.

The genes are TRBV28 and TRBJ2-4, with 13 bases matching TRBD2. Germline V lookup: CDR1 MDHEN, CDR2 SYDVKM. The CDR3 totals 17 residues. Trimming took 5 bases from V and 3 from J; bases not matched to a gene: 7. CDR3 protein: CASSLGLAGANKNIQYF. CDR3 in DNA: TGTGCCAGCAGTCTCGGACTAGCGGGGGCCAACAAAAACATTCAGTACTTC.

For this clonotype: This sequence may be a read error, since a much larger clone differs from it by one base. The rearrangement links TRBV20-1 to TRBJ2-1, with 8 bases lining up with TRBD2. This CDR3 is 17 amino acids long. Germline V gene data show CDR1 as DFQATT and CDR2 as SNEGSKA (reference sequence). CDR3 nucleotides: TGCAGTGCTAGATTACCGGGGGGGCCCGTATCCTACTATGAGCAGTTCTTC. It encodes CSARLPGGPVSYYEQFF.

There are many counts of this clonotype. V and J are TRBV20-1 and TRBJ2-3, with 13 nucleotides matching TRBD2. Germline CDR1 is DFQATT and CDR2 is SNEGSKA (reference sequence). There are 17 residues in the CDR3. The trim removed 3 bases at V and 0 bases at J, leaving 6 bases unmatched. CDR3 in DNA: TGCAGTGCTAGGAGGACTAGCGGGGGTCTAAGCACAGATACGCAGTATTTT. Protein sequence: CSARRTSGGLSTDTQYF.

Here the CDR3 reads CASSLTGEMRNTEAFF. The CDR3 DNA reads TGTGCCAGCAGCTTGACAGGGGAAATGAGGAACACTGAAGCTTTCTTT. The J gene is TRBJ1-1, the V gene TRBV5-5; 7 bases fit TRBD1. J was trimmed by 1 base and V by 1 base; bases with no gene match: 7. Germline loops: CDR1 SGHKS, CDR2 YYEKEE (reference sequence). The CDR3 length is 16 residues. The complete variable domain, with remaining parts taken from reference TRBV5-5 and TRBJ1-1, reads DAGVTQSPTHLIKTRGQQVTLRCSPISGHKSVSWYQQVLGQGPQFIFQYYEKEERGRGNFPDRFSARQFPNYSSELNVNALLLGDSALYLCASSLTGEMRNTEAFFGQGTRLTVV.

The chain carries TRBV19 and TRBJ1-5; TRBD1 aligns across 11 bases. Per germline, CDR1 LNHDA and CDR2 SQIVND (reference sequence). V was pared by 7 bases and J by 7 bases, with 9 bases of the junction left unmatched. The length of the CDR3 is 15 residues. CDR3 sequence reads: CASTLIRDRGQPQHF. CDR3 nucleotide sequence: TGTGCCAGTACCCTAATCCGGGACAGGGGGCAGCCCCAGCATTTT.

At least ten counts were recorded for this clonotype. The J gene is TRBJ2-5, the V gene TRBV7-2, with TRBD1 matching 7 bases. Germline CDR1 SGHTA, CDR2 FQGNSA. V lost 6 bases, J lost 2 bases, and 9 bases stayed unmatched. The CDR3 runs 15 residues. The CDR3 nucleotides read TGTGCCAGCAGGCAAACAGGGGTCCTACAAGAGACCCAGTACTTC. Protein sequence: CASRQTGVLQETQYF.

This clonotype has only a few counts. The rearrangement joins TRBV15 to TRBJ2-1; perhaps TRBD1 as D (6 bases). CDR3 length: 15 residues. Germline-derived CDR1 and CDR2 are LNHNV and YYDKDF (reference sequence). Trimming shortened V by 0 bases and J by 4 bases, and 10 bases separated the two germline ends. CDR3 coding DNA: TGTGCCACCAGCAGAGACCGGACAGCTTACAATGAGCAGTTCTTC. Translated: CATSRDRTAYNEQFF.

This clonotype has a count of ten or more. This chain uses TRBV10-1 with TRBJ2-7, with D possibly matching TRBD2 (6 bases). V was clipped by 7 bases and J by 2 bases, with 15 bases between them. CDR3 length equals 14 residues. Germline V CDR1 and CDR2: WNHNN, SYGVQD (reference sequence). The CDR3 DNA reads TGCGCCAGCATGCGGAGGGACCCTACCTACGAGCAGTACGTC. Translated, it gives CASMRRDPTYEQYV.

The sample holds a few counts of this clonotype. The rearrangement joins TRBV12-3 or TRBV12-4 to TRBJ2-3; TRBD2 matches at 8 bases. This CDR3 has 15 amino acids. J lost 6 bases, V lost 6 bases, and 11 bases had no gene match. The CDR3 is CASSLPGGTRDTQYF. The CDR3 DNA sequence: TGTGCCAGCAGCCTCCCGGGGGGGACCCGGGATACGCAGTATTTT.

This chain connects TRBV6-5 to TRBJ1-1; no clear D gene. Per germline, CDR1 MNHEY and CDR2 SVGAGI. The CDR3 sequence is 13 residues long. Trimming took off 4 bases at V and 2 bases at J, with 8 bases between the two ends. Written as DNA, the CDR3 is TGTGCCAGCAGTTGGCGGGCCAACACTGAAGCTTTCTTT. Its translation: CASSWRANTEAFF.

Ten or more counts support this clonotype. The chain recombines TRBV5-5 with TRBJ2-1; TRBD2 matches 9 bases. Germline V gene lookup returns CDR1 SGHKS and CDR2 YYEKEE (reference sequence). J lost 2 bases, V lost 3 bases, and 3 bases had no gene match. The CDR3 loop spans 15 amino acids. CDR3 region: CASSSRGGAYNEQFF. For the CDR3, the DNA is TGTGCCAGCAGCTCCCGCGGGGGGGCCTACAATGAGCAGTTCTTC.

This clonotype has only a few counts. The rearrangement links TRBV20-1 to TRBJ2-5, with D possibly TRBD1 on 6 matching bases. CDR1 is DFQATT and CDR2 is SNEGSKA in the germline V gene (reference sequence). The CDR3 is made up of 17 amino acids. The V and J ends lost 0 bases and 3 bases respectively, with 20 bases between them. CDR3 DNA: TGCAGTGCTAGAGACAGGGGTCGGCGAATTCGGGAAGAGACCCAGTACTTC. This encodes CSARDRGRRIREETQYF.

Comment on this clonotype: A much more abundant neighbour one base away suggests this may be a read error. The chain joins TRBV7-2 to TRBJ2-2; tentative D call: TRBD1 (6 bases). Deletions cut 6 bases from V and 4 bases from J, with 15 bases between. The CDR3 extends over 15 amino acids. In germline, CDR1 is SGHTA, CDR2 FQGNSA. The CDR3 DNA sequence: TGTGCCAGCAGACCTGACTCCAGGGGCACCGGGGAGCTGTTTTTT. Its translation: CASRPDSRGTGELFF.

The table lists this clonotype with a few counts. The rearrangement joins TRBV7-2 to TRBJ2-7, with 8 bases lining up with TRBD1. Trimming cost V 0 bases and J 6 bases; bases outside gene matches: 7. The V gene's germline CDR1 is SGHTA and CDR2 FQGNSA. The CDR3 length is 15 residues. The CDR3 spells CASSLADQGAAEQYF. The CDR3 DNA reads as TGTGCCAGCAGCTTAGCGGATCAGGGGGCGGCCGAGCAGTACTTC.

This clonotype was recorded a few times. The CDR3 is CASSLRLAGANFSYEQYV. DNA of the CDR3: TGTGCCAGCAGCTTACGACTAGCGGGGGCTAATTTCTCCTACGAGCAGTACGTC. The V and J genes are TRBV11-1 and TRBJ2-7, with 12 bases fitting TRBD2. The V segment lost 2 bases and the J segment 0 bases; nucleotides outside the gene matches: 8. In germline, CDR1 is SGHAT, CDR2 FQDESV (reference sequence). The CDR3 runs to 18 residues.

This clonotype was detected ten times or more. This chain uses TRBV24-1 with TRBJ2-1, with D possibly being TRBD2 (6 bases). Trimming took off 10 bases at V and 9 bases at J, with 33 bases between the two ends. The germline gives CDR1 KGHDR, CDR2 SFDVKD. The CDR3 extends over 18 amino acids. CDR3 DNA: TGTGCCACAGAATGGACGAGTGGAGGGAATGGTGCGATTCGTGAGCAGTTCTTC. Translated: CATEWTSGGNGAIREQFF.

The rearrangement joins TRBV11-1 to TRBJ2-1; TRBD1 is a possible D gene (7 bases). From germline, CDR1 is SGHAT and CDR2 FQDESV (reference sequence). The CDR3 totals 20 residues. Trimming removed 10 bases from V and 3 bases from J, with 34 bases in between. This CDR3 is CAIYWEERAFEGALYNEQFF. Written as DNA, the CDR3 is TGTGCCATCTACTGGGAGGAAAGGGCATTTGAGGGGGCCCTCTACAATGAGCAGTTCTTC.

This clonotype was seen a few times. The chain is built from TRBV10-3 and TRBJ1-2; 8 bases are a match to TRBD1. Trimming removed 8 bases from V and 8 bases from J; junction bases left unmatched: 13. The CDR3 consists of 14 residues. CDR1 ENHRY and CDR2 SYGVKD come from the germline V gene. CDR3 sequence (DNA): TGTGCCATCGCGGTTCGACAGGGGAACCTAGGCTACACCTTC. Translation: CAIAVRQGNLGYTF.

The chain joins TRBV5-1 to TRBJ2-1; 15 bases are a match to TRBD2. After removal of 3 bases from V and 7 bases from J, the junction contained 5 bases not matched to a gene. The CDR3 has 16 amino acids. From germline, CDR1 is SGHRS and CDR2 YFSETQ. The chain's CDR3 is CASSSTGTSGGNEQFF. The CDR3 DNA follows: TGCGCCAGCAGCTCGACTGGGACTAGCGGGGGGAATGAGCAGTTCTTC.

The chain uses TRBV7-8 and TRBJ1-4; D is undetermined. From germline, CDR1 is SGHVS and CDR2 FQNEAQ. V lost 2 bases and J lost 7, with 11 bases in between. The CDR3 extends over 14 amino acids. CDR3 residues: CASSLRPLGEKLFF. CDR3 in DNA: TGTGCCAGCAGCTTACGGCCCCTAGGTGAAAAACTGTTTTTT. Full variable domain (rest looked up from reference TRBV7-8 and TRBJ1-4): GAGVSQSPRYKVAKRGQDVALRCDPISGHVSLFWYQQALGQGPEFLTYFQNEAQLDKSGLPSDRFFAERPEGSVSTLKIQRTQQEDSAVYLCASSLRPLGEKLFFGSGTQLSVL.